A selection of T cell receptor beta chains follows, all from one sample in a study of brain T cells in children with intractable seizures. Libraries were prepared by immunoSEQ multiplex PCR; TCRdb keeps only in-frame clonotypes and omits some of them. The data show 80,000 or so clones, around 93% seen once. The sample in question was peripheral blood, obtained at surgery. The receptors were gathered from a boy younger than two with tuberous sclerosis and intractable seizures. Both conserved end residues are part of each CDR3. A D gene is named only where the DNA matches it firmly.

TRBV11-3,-,CASSLQGSEAFF
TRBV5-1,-,CASSLDGEQPQHF
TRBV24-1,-,CATGSGRRGFYNEQFF
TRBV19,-,CASSLQSSYNEQFF
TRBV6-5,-,CASRESGGGHNEQFF
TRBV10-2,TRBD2,CASRESGGGFYNEQFF
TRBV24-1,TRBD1,CATSDAGGGNQPQHF
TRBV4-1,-,CASTPTGITDTQYF
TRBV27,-,CASGELLQPQHF
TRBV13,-,CASSQPFGPAYNEQFF